This TCR beta chain was observed in a study of somatic mutations in cytotoxic T cells in rheumatoid arthritis. In the study overall: Patients gave 30 ml EDTA peripheral blood immediately after diagnosis, prior to starting treatment.

Study-level points and caveats: No multiple-comparison adjustment was applied to the slight TRBV07 underrepresentation in rheumatoid arthritis patients. Relative to age-matched healthy controls, rheumatoid arthritis patients did not differ significantly in CD8+ T-cell clonality.

CDR1 MNHEY and CDR2 SVGAGI come from the germline V gene. The length of the CDR3 is 13 residues. V lost 2 bases, J lost 4 bases, and 8 bases lay in between. Only in-frame clones appear in the TCRdb table, and some are missing; sequencing was by immunoSEQ multiplex PCR. The repertoire consists of some 7,000 clones, with 74% occurring once and the leading ten covering about 16%. Concerning this clone: Its antigen is unidentified.

This chain links TRBV6-5 with TRBJ1-1; unclear D gene. The TCR originated in an adult with rheumatoid arthritis. Sequenced sample: CD8+ T cells sorted from blood. The CDR3, as DNA: TGTGCCAGCAGTTACCCGCCGGGCACTGAAGCTTTCTTT. Translation: CASSYPPGTEAFF.